A single sample gave rise to the 3 T cell receptor beta chains below, sequenced in a study of early T cells in non-severe SARS-CoV-2 infection. TCRdb passed the 5' RACE reads through MiXCR, listing each CDR3 protein once. This sample has about 50,000 distinct CDR3 sequences, with about a tenth found just once. Specimen: whole blood, collected at baseline. Receptor source: an adult who was a healthcare worker with PCR-confirmed SARS-CoV-2 infection or an uninfected control (not recorded which).

This clonotype was detected once. This chain joins TRBV4-1 and TRBJ1-2; D call uncertain. There are 15 residues in the CDR3. The V end was cut by 0 bases, the J end by 3 bases, with 11 bases between. Germline CDR1 reads MGHRA; CDR2 reads YSYEKL. In DNA, the CDR3 is TGCGCCAGCAGCCAAGAAGCAGGCACCTACTATGGCTACACCTTC. Amino acids: CASSQEAGTYYGYTF.

This clonotype was counted at least ten times. The V call is TRBV6-2 or TRBV6-3, the J call TRBJ1-1; no definite D call. The CDR3 covers 14 residues. The germline V and J ends were trimmed by 6 bases and 3 bases, with 14 bases remaining between them. In germline, CDR1 is MNHEY, CDR2 SVGEGT. DNA of the CDR3: TGTGCCAGCAGGCCTAGCGGACCGGACACTGAAGCTTTCTTT. Amino acid sequence: CASRPSGPDTEAFF.

The V and J genes are TRBV12-3 or TRBV12-4 and TRBJ2-5; D gene unclear. The CDR3 runs to 13 residues. Trimming pared 3 bases from V and 5 bases from J, leaving 10 bases between. The CDR3 bases are TGTGCCAGCAGTTTCTCGGTTCCGGAGACCCAGTACTTC. Translating gives CASSFSVPETQYF.